The source of this TCR beta chain is a study of T cells in Graves' hyperthyroidism and ophthalmopathy. Study observations and caveats: Researchers report that a 13 V-J model separated ophthalmopathy from stable hyperthyroidism.

The CDR3 has 16 amino acids. Germline V lookup: CDR1 MNHEY, CDR2 SMNVEV (reference sequence). In this sample, this clonotype turned up many times. The antigen is unknown. An end of the junction does not agree with germline; a read error may underlie this. RNA transcripts provided the source from which TCR beta CDR3 regions were amplified. RT-PCR in the first round (using the HTBI primer set) targeted the TCR CDR3. Each CDR3 protein is one row after TCRdb ran MiXCR on the multiplex PCR reads. The table lists roughly 380,000 distinct CDR3 sequences, 15% to 20% of them singletons. The sequenced sample consisted of blood. The V gene is TRBV27, the J gene TRBJ2-7, with D maybe TRBD1 (6 bases). This clonotype was obtained from a woman in her forties with Graves' ophthalmopathy. The DNA of the CDR3 is TGTGCCAGCAGTTTCGGGGACACCCCTTTTGTCTACGAGCAGTGCTTC. The encoded protein is CASSFGDTPFVYEQCF.